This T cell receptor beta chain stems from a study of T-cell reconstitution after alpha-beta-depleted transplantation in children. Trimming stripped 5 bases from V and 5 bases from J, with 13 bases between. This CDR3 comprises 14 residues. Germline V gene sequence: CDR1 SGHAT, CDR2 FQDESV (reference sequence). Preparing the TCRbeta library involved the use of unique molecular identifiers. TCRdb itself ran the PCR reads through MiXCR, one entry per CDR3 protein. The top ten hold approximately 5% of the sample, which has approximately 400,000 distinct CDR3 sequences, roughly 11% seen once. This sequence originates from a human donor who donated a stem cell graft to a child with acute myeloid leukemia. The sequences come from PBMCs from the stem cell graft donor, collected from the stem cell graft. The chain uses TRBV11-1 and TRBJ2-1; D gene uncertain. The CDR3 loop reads CASSPTHQDNEQFF. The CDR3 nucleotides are TGTGCCAGCAGCCCCACCCATCAGGACAATGAGCAGTTCTTC.